This TCR beta chain was documented in a study of regulatory T cells in long-lasting Graves disease. Study-level findings and limits: New patients shared fewer public clonotypes (more than 850) than persistent patients did (about 2,700). Because few samples were included, accuracy may have been lower.

Specified time point: persistent/refractory GD, antithyroid drugs over 5 years with positive TRAb. Making the TCR library involved RNA that had been extracted from PBMCs. Peripheral blood, at about 10 milliliters, went into EDTA tubes. Comments on this clonotype: Its antigen remains unidentified.

Arm-PCR of CDR3 regions and iRepertoire HTBI primers were used to build TCR beta libraries. TCRdb redid the calling of the multiplex PCR reads with MiXCR, one entry per CDR3 protein. Among 650,000 to 850,000 distinct CDR3 sequences listed, 25% to 35% were seen once. The sequencing used peripheral blood mononuclear cells (PBMCs), collected when the disease was refractory, from a patient treated with antithyroid drugs. This TCR was sampled from a female donor with Graves disease.

The CDR3, as DNA: TGTGCCAGCAGCCCGGGACAGCTCTCTAACTATGGCTACACCTTC. This encodes CASSPGQLSNYGYTF. V and J are TRBV2 and TRBJ1-2, with 7 bases identical to TRBD1. The CDR3 is 15 amino acids. J lost 0 bases, V lost 6 bases, and 7 bases had no gene match. CDR1 and CDR2 from the germline V gene are SNHLY and FYNNEI.